This TCR beta chain was profiled in a study of sequential checkpoint blockade in melanoma. Study-level background: Patients were randomized 1:1 to nivolumab-then-ipilimumab or ipilimumab-then-nivolumab first-line. After both sequences, patients received maintenance nivolumab.

This clone was seen only a few times. One end of the junction varies from germline; a read error may be responsible. The treatment is: randomized to nivolumab then ipilimumab (arm A) or the reverse (arm B). None of the patients previously received DNA-damaging chemotherapy. PBMC sorting kept live CD3+CD8+ cells without CD19 or CD56. This CDR3 is built from 15 residues. Sequencing used immunoSEQ multiplex PCR; TCRdb keeps in-frame clones, though not all of them. In the table there are 30,000 or so clones, 70% to 90% of which are singletons. The sequence was obtained from a human donor with melanoma. The sample here was CD8+ T cells sorted from blood (inferred from file names), taken from a patient given nivolumab and ipilimumab in sequence. The V call is TRBV5-3, the J call TRBJ2-5; 13 bases line up with TRBD2. TRBV5-3 is labeled an ORF, and its function is uncertain. The CDR3 DNA follows: TGTGCCAGCAGCTTCGGACTAGCGGGGGCCGAGACCCAGTACTTC. Protein sequence: CASSFGLAGAETQYF.